This TCR beta chain was captured in a study of T-cell memory formation after mild COVID-19. Constant-segment primers and 5'RACE yielded cDNA libraries for TCR alpha and TCR beta, each carrying sample barcodes and UMIs. TCRdb reprocessed the 5' RACE reads via MiXCR and lists one record per CDR3 protein. Altogether approximately 340,000 distinct CDR3 sequences are present, around 15% being singletons, with the ten largest covering 20% to 25%. The CDR3 spans 15 residues. Trimming left V 4 bases short and J 4 bases short, with 17 bases between. Germline assignment: CDR1 SGHRS and CDR2 YFSETQ. The receptor comes from a young man who had mild COVID-19 (a few samples of this study predate the infection). Cell type and time point are not known. The source material was PBMCs or a T cell subset sorted from them (not recorded which). This chain links TRBV5-1 with TRBJ1-2, with a possible D match to TRBD1 (6 bases). The CDR3 reads CASSPGQTPFYGYTF. For the CDR3, the DNA is TGCGCCAGCAGCCCCGGACAGACCCCTTTCTATGGCTACACCTTC.